This T cell receptor (beta chain) was obtained from a study of cytomegalovirus exposure and HLA in healthy donors. Turning to this clone: Its antigen is as yet unknown.

Study observations and caveats: In a later analysis, V- and J-gene trimming of beta chains associated with a DCLRE1C missense variant, replicated independently. Later analysis identified some 16,000 TCR beta sequences associated with HLA alleles, using a false discovery rate threshold of 0.05.

In the PCR, 60 Vbeta and 13 Jbeta primers were used. In the original analysis: The count from a later analysis was some 76 million unique TCR beta chains, 9 million to 12 million of them shared. The assay was immunoSEQ multiplex PCR, and TCRdb's table has in-frame clones only and misses some. V and J calls and clone size come straight from that table; D and trimming were deduced from the DNA. The sample consists of under 200,000 clones, around 80% of them appearing once. CDR1 is MGHDK, CDR2 SYGVNS, per germline. This CDR3 contains 16 residues. The V and J ends lost 1 base and 1 base, in that order; junction bases with no gene match: 4. Samples came from healthy bone marrow donors.

V and J are TRBV25-1 and TRBJ2-1, with 7 bases identical to TRBD2. This TCR was sampled from a man aged 35-49 years in good health and CMV-seronegative. Sequencing was performed on PBMCs. CDR3 region: CASSELRSGSYNEQFF. The CDR3, as DNA: TGTGCCAGCAGTGAATTGCGTAGCGGGTCCTACAATGAGCAGTTCTTC.